Here is one T cell receptor (beta chain) with its context. Its antigen remains unidentified. Base qualities are not recorded, but no much larger clone differs from it by a single base. Patients with autoimmune disease history or receiving systemic immunosuppression were excluded from the trial. In every dose cohort, peripheral blood was drawn for TCR sequencing at baseline, cycle 4 day 1, and cycle 7 day 1. The samples were taken from a phase I, first-in-human, multicenter, open-label dose-escalation trial of ivuxolimab. The trial enrolled adults with locally advanced or metastatic head and neck squamous cell, hepatocellular, melanoma or renal cell carcinoma. Before TCR sequencing, CD4+ and CD8+ T cells were separately sorted from peripheral blood. Genomic DNA was extracted from sorted cells for sequencing of the TCRbeta CDR3 region. The immunoSEQ Assay was used to sequence the TCRbeta CDR3 regions. Held by TCRdb, this immuneACCESS table contains in-frame sequences only and omits some clones. Under half of the omission traces to an unresolved V gene where checked; the cause of the rest is unknown. The sample profile shows around 20,000 clones; 83% of them were found once. Clones ranked in the top ten supply approximately 8% of the sample.

The sample comes from a study of OX40 agonist ivuxolimab in advanced cancers. General notes on the study: Ivuxolimab, which targeted the costimulatory receptor OX40 (CD134), was an agonistic, fully human IgG2 monoclonal antibody. Intravenous ivuxolimab was administered to patients every 2 weeks at six dose levels: 0.01, 0.1, 0.3, 1.5, 3 and 10 mg/kg. The monotherapy dose-escalation portion (N = 52 patients) of the phase I ivuxolimab trial is reported in the paper. Of the approximately 50 dose-escalation patients, hepatocellular carcinoma was present in about 20, melanoma in around 15, renal cell carcinoma in 9 and head and neck cancer in 9. Partial responses occurred in three dose-escalation patients, of whom one had hepatocellular carcinoma and two had cutaneous melanoma. Patients were allowed to have had prior anti-PD-1, anti-PD-L1 or anti-CTLA-4 therapy, and 40% of the dose-escalation patients had been treated with checkpoint inhibitors. In the dose-escalation cohort, roughly 80% of patients were male, and the mean age was approximately 60 years, with a range of about 20 to 79. Peripheral TCRbeta sequencing was intended to test whether TCR sequence diversity was altered and clonal T-cell expansion was caused by ivuxolimab.

Results and caveats for the whole study, not just this receptor: At doses of 0.1 to 3.0 mg/kg, clonal expansion of both CD4+ and CD8+ T cells in blood was seen between baseline and week 6. Low levels of normalized T-cell clonal expansion were also shown by some nonresponding patients. The antigen specificity of the peripheral T cells that underwent clonal expansion was not determined. After ivuxolimab, expanded clones were on average more numerous among CD8+ T cells than among CD4+ T cells. Partial responders in the 0.1-3.0 mg/kg groups had among the lowest normalized peripheral clonal expansion, especially among CD8+ T cells.

The germline ends are 7 bases apart after V is trimmed by 0 bases and J by 6 bases. Counted from cysteine to phenylalanine, this CDR3 has 13 amino acids. Only the CDR3 portion is preserved as DNA: 39 bases, with reading frame beginning at the first base. As encoded in the germline V gene, CDR1 is MNHEY while CDR2 is SVGAGI. Here the sequenced sample was CD4+ or CD8+ T cells sorted from blood, taken in a trial of the OX40 agonist ivuxolimab. The V and J genes are TRBV6-5 and TRBJ2-3; the D gene identity is not certain. This receptor was taken from an adult with an advanced solid tumor such as melanoma, head and neck, liver or kidney cancer. CDR3 reads: CASSYSMADTQYF. The DNA sequence reads TGTGCCAGCAGTTACTCCATGGCGGATACGCAGTATTTT.